Below are 21 T cell receptor beta chains sequenced from a single sample in a study of blood T cell repertoires in COVID-19. Repertoires were generated with immunoSEQ multiplex PCR, while TCRdb's copy carries only in-frame clones and drops some. The sample holds 200,000 to 300,000 clones, roughly 80% seen once. Sample: peripheral blood. Receptor source: a woman in her late teens or twenties with acute or convalescent COVID-19.

V and J are TRBV7-9 and TRBJ1-2, with 7 bases matching TRBD1. This CDR3 is 14 amino acids long. The germline V gene has CDR1 SEHNR and CDR2 FQNEAQ (reference sequence). V was pared by 5 bases and J by 4 bases, with 7 bases of the junction left unmatched. CDR3 loop: CASSRGQETYGYTF. The CDR3 DNA is TGTGCCAGCAGCCGAGGACAGGAAACCTATGGCTACACCTTC.

The V call is TRBV14, the J call TRBJ1-2; no definite D call. V lost 4 bases, J lost 4 bases, and 10 bases lay in between. CDR3 length equals 13 residues. The germline V gene encodes CDR1 SGHDN and CDR2 FVKESK. CDR3 coding DNA: TGTGCCAGCAGCCCTACCCTCCCCTATGGCTACACCTTC. It encodes CASSPTLPYGYTF.

The rearrangement joins TRBV3-1 (or the pseudogene TRBV3-2) to TRBJ1-2, with TRBD1 matching over 9 bases. The V gene's germline CDR1 is LGHDT and CDR2 YNNKEL (reference sequence). The V segment lost 4 bases and the J segment 5 bases; nucleotides outside the gene matches: 8. The CDR3 runs to 15 residues. The CDR3 nucleotides are TGTGCCAGCAGCCGTACATTGGACAGGGGATATGGCTACACCTTC. Its translation is CASSRTLDRGYGYTF.

The CDR3 loop is CASSYLLGQADYEQYF. DNA for the CDR3: TGTGCCAGCAGCTATTTACTGGGACAGGCAGACTACGAGCAGTACTTC. This rearrangement joins TRBV11-2 to TRBJ2-7, with TRBD1 matching over 8 bases. Trimming took 4 bases from V and 3 from J; bases not matched to a gene: 11. The CDR3 is 16 residues long. Germline CDR1 reads SGHAT; CDR2 reads FQNNGV. The entire variable domain, with the rest obtained from reference TRBV11-2 and TRBJ2-7, is as follows: EAGVAQSPRYKIIEKRQSVAFWCNPISGHATLYWYQQILGQGPKLLIQFQNNGVVDDSQLPKDRFSAERLKGVDSTLKIQPAKLEDSAVYLCASSYLLGQADYEQYFGPGTRLTVT.

The chain combines TRBV19 with TRBJ1-2; D may be TRBD1 (5 bases). V was pared by 4 bases and J by 0 bases, with 12 bases between. CDR3 size: 15 residues. The V gene's germline CDR1 is LNHDA and CDR2 SQIVND (reference sequence). For the CDR3, the DNA is TGTGCCAGTAGTAGACCGGGGGATGCTAACTATGGCTACACCTTC. Encoded protein: CASSRPGDANYGYTF.

The chain joins TRBV28 to TRBJ1-1; TRBD1 might be the D (5 bases). This CDR3 is built from 15 residues. Germline lookup yields CDR1 MDHEN and CDR2 SYDVKM. Trimming cost V 3 bases and J 0 bases, with 11 bases left between them. The CDR3 nucleotides read TGTGCCAGCAGTTTGTGGGGGGAGATGAACACTGAAGCTTTCTTT. Residues: CASSLWGEMNTEAFF.

This clone came up a few times. The chain carries TRBV19 and TRBJ2-2, with D possibly being TRBD1 (5 bases). Trimming took 7 bases from V and 6 from J, leaving 12 bases between them. CDR1 is LNHDA and CDR2 is SQIVND in the germline V gene (reference sequence). This CDR3 contains 13 residues. In nucleotides, the CDR3 is TGTGCCAGTACCTCAGGGTACCCCGGGGAGCTGTTTTTT. The encoded protein is CASTSGYPGELFF.

This chain joins TRBV27 and TRBJ2-3; 7 bases map to TRBD2. From germline, CDR1 is MNHEY and CDR2 SMNVEV (reference sequence). This CDR3 region has 14 residues. V shed 7 bases, J shed 4 bases, and the junction held 8 bases outside the gene matches. This CDR3 reads CASTPETSPDTQYF. The CDR3 nucleotides are TGTGCCAGCACCCCGGAGACTAGCCCAGATACGCAGTATTTT.

The gene calls are TRBV19 and TRBJ2-4, with 7 bases lining up with TRBD2. The CDR3 has 14 residues. Germline CDR1 is LNHDA and CDR2 is SQIVND (reference sequence). The J segment lost 0 bases and the V segment lost 9 bases, leaving 5 bases of the junction unmatched. The CDR3 DNA sequence: TGTGCCAGCGGGACTATCGTAGCCAAAAACATTCAGTACTTC. As protein: CASGTIVAKNIQYF.

The genes are TRBV11-2 and TRBJ2-2; tentatively, D is TRBD2 (6 bases). Trimming removed 0 bases at V and 6 bases at J, with 11 bases between. The CDR3 covers 15 residues. Germline V gene data show CDR1 as SGHAT and CDR2 as FQNNGV. The CDR3 bases are TGTGCCAGCAGCTTAGATGCCGGGGGACCCGGGGAGCTGTTTTTT. The encoded protein is CASSLDAGGPGELFF.

The V and J genes are TRBV27 and TRBJ2-3; 9 bases align to TRBD1. The CDR3 consists of 16 residues. Germline CDR1 MNHEY, CDR2 SMNVEV (reference sequence). J lost 5 bases, V lost 2 bases, and 8 bases had no gene match. CDR3 coding DNA: TGTGCCAGCAGTTTAAGAGGGGACAGGGTTGGAGATACGCAGTATTTT. This gives the protein CASSLRGDRVGDTQYF.

The V call is TRBV4-3, the J call TRBJ1-2; 7 bases line up with TRBD1. The CDR3 has 14 amino acids. V trimming: 0 bases; J trimming: 7 bases; junction bases outside the gene matches: 5. Germline CDR1 reads LGHNA; CDR2 reads YSLEER. The CDR3 is CASSQEDRVSGYTF. CDR3 nucleotide sequence: TGCGCCAGCAGCCAAGAAGACAGGGTGAGTGGCTACACCTTC.

The V gene is TRBV5-6, the J gene TRBJ1-1; D is unresolved. The germline V gene has CDR1 SGHDT and CDR2 YYEEEE. V was clipped by 5 bases and J by 0 bases, with 17 bases between them. This CDR3 spans 16 amino acids. CDR3 coding DNA: TGTGCCAGCAGTCCCCTCGGGCCGGGGATGAACACTGAAGCTTTCTTT. This codes for CASSPLGPGMNTEAFF.

The chain recombines TRBV11-3 with TRBJ2-2; D possibly corresponds to TRBD1 (6 bases). The CDR3 contains 16 residues. The germline V gene has CDR1 SGHNT and CDR2 YENEEA. V lost 1 base and J 4 bases, leaving 13 bases between the germline ends. CDR3 nucleotides: TGTGCCAGCAGCTTAGGTTACAGGGATGGCACCGGGGAGCTGTTTTTT. Protein product: CASSLGYRDGTGELFF.

This chain joins TRBV28 and TRBJ1-6; D possibly corresponds to TRBD1 (6 bases). CDR1 is MDHEN and CDR2 is SYDVKM in the germline V gene. V dropped 10 bases and J dropped 3 bases, with 10 bases sitting between them. The CDR3 runs 13 residues. In nucleotides, the CDR3 is TGTGCCATCCAACAGGGCTATAATTCACCCCTCCACTTT. Translated, it gives CAIQQGYNSPLHF.

The CDR3 region is CASSLVGGAQPQHF. The CDR3 nucleotides are TGTGCCAGCAGTTTAGTCGGGGGTGCTCAGCCCCAGCATTTT. The chain combines TRBV27 with TRBJ1-5; possible D gene TRBD1, 5 bases. Germline V gene data show CDR1 as MNHEY and CDR2 as SMNVEV (reference sequence). The CDR3 consists of 14 residues. V lost 2 bases and J lost 6, with 11 bases in between.

This chain uses TRBV19 with TRBJ2-7; 13 nucleotides match TRBD2. CDR1 is LNHDA, CDR2 SQIVND, per germline (reference sequence). Trimming removed 3 bases from V and 5 bases from J; junction bases left unmatched: 16. This CDR3 has 19 residues. In DNA, the CDR3 is TGTGCCAGTAGTATCGGGGGGGGCCGGACTAGCGGGAGCGTCCACGAGCAGTACTTC. Translating it yields CASSIGGGRTSGSVHEQYF.

The chain employs TRBV19 and TRBJ1-4; 7 bases align to TRBD1. The V gene end was trimmed by 3 bases and the J gene end by 4 bases; junction bases not matched to a gene: 5. The CDR3 extends over 15 amino acids. Germline lookup yields CDR1 LNHDA and CDR2 SQIVND (reference sequence). For the CDR3, the DNA is TGTGCCAGTAGTATGGACAGGACGTATAATGAAAAACTGTTTTTT. As protein: CASSMDRTYNEKLFF.

This chain links TRBV7-3 with TRBJ2-7, with 7 bases fitting TRBD1. The CDR3 length is 13 residues. CDR1 is SGHTA and CDR2 is FQGTGA in the germline V gene. The trim removed 5 bases at V and 5 bases at J, leaving 6 bases unmatched. Here the CDR3 DNA reads TGTGCCAGCAGCGTACAGGGGAGCGACGAGCAGTACTTC. It specifies CASSVQGSDEQYF.

The CDR3 region has the DNA TGCGCCAGCAGCACCGGACAGGGGATAGCTCCTGAAAAACTGTTTTTT. Residues: CASSTGQGIAPEKLFF. The genes are TRBV5-1 and TRBJ1-4; 9 bases are shared with TRBD1. Germline CDR1 SGHRS, CDR2 YFSETQ. The V gene end was trimmed by 4 bases and the J gene end by 7 bases; junction bases not matched to a gene: 11. The CDR3 runs to 16 residues.

The genes are TRBV4-3 and TRBJ2-1; D is possibly TRBD2 (6 bases). Germline V lookup: CDR1 LGHNA, CDR2 YSLEER. V lost 4 bases to trimming and J lost 8 bases, with 15 bases between them. This CDR3 spans 14 amino acids. Here the CDR3 DNA reads TGCGCCAGCAGCCCCAACCGGGAGATATATGAGCAGTTCTTC. It specifies CASSPNREIYEQFF.